These 11 T cell receptor beta chains originate from one sample sequenced in a study of T cells in localized non-small cell lung cancer. Profiling relied on immunoSEQ multiplex PCR, and the TCRdb table lists in-frame clones only, not all of them. The table lists more than 1,500 clones, 34% of them singletons. The sample in question was normal lung tissue next to the tumor, obtained before any cancer treatment. Receptors originate from a male donor at least 60 years old with stage I squamous cell lung carcinoma.

This clone was counted between two and nine times. The CDR3 nucleotides are TGTGCCAGTAACGCCCCCGCCGATACGCAGTATTTT. This sequence encodes CASNAPADTQYF. V is TRBV28 and J is TRBJ2-3; D gene ambiguous. CDR3 size: 12 residues. Germline CDR1 MDHEN, CDR2 SYDVKM. Trimming left V 9 bases short and J 6 bases short, with 13 bases between. Full variable domain (remainder filled in from reference TRBV28 and TRBJ2-3): DVKVTQSSRYLVKRTGEKVFLECVQDMDHENMFWYRQDPGLGLRLIYFSYDVKMKEKGDIPEGYSVSREKKERFSLILESASTNQTSMYLCASNAPADTQYFGPGTRLTVL.

The rearrangement joins TRBV15 to TRBJ1-4; 7 bases agree with TRBD1. The germline V gene has CDR1 LNHNV and CDR2 YYDKDF (reference sequence). V trimming: 5 bases; J trimming: 4 bases; junction bases outside the gene matches: 4. The CDR3 is 14 residues long. The CDR3 nucleotides are TGTGCCACCAGCGATGACAGGGTTAATGAAAAACTGTTTTTT. Amino acids: CATSDDRVNEKLFF.

J is TRBJ1-1 and V is TRBV29-1; D is unclear. This CDR3 region has 13 residues. CDR1 SQVTM and CDR2 ANQGSEA come from the germline V gene. Trimming removed 7 bases from V and 1 base from J, with 13 bases in between. The chain's CDR3 is CSAPFGENTEAFF. As DNA, the CDR3 is TGCAGCGCCCCGTTCGGGGAGAACACTGAAGCTTTCTTT.

This chain joins TRBV28 and TRBJ2-1; a weak D match, TRBD2 (6 bases). The CDR3 totals 14 residues. Germline CDR1 and CDR2: MDHEN and SYDVKM. Trimming shortened V by 7 bases and J by 1 base, and 11 bases separated the two germline ends. CDR3 bases: TGTGCCAGCATGTCGGGACTTTCCTACAATGAGCAGTTCTTC. This translates into CASMSGLSYNEQFF. Full variable domain (remainder filled in from reference TRBV28 and TRBJ2-1): DVKVTQSSRYLVKRTGEKVFLECVQDMDHENMFWYRQDPGLGLRLIYFSYDVKMKEKGDIPEGYSVSREKKERFSLILESASTNQTSMYLCASMSGLSYNEQFFGPGTRLTVL.

This clone is medium-sized. The chain couples TRBV2 to TRBJ2-3; 9 bases are shared with TRBD2. In germline, CDR1 is SNHLY, CDR2 FYNNEI. This CDR3 spans 14 amino acids. The V gene end was trimmed by 6 bases and the J gene end by 4 bases; junction bases not matched to a gene: 5. CDR3 in DNA: TGTGCCAGCAGCGCGGGGGGGGGTCCAGATACGCAGTATTTT. Residues: CASSAGGGPDTQYF. The full variable domain, completed using reference TRBV2 and TRBJ2-3, is EPEVTQTPSHQVTQMGQEVILRCVPISNHLYFYWYRQILGQKVEFLVSFYNNEISEKSEIFDDQFSVERPDGSNFTLKIRSTKLEDSAMYFCASSAGGGPDTQYFGPGTRLTVL.

Worth noting for this clone: One end of the junction does not line up with germline, which may come from a read error. The CDR3: CASSPLRAGETQYF. CDR3 coding DNA: TGTGCCAGTTCACCCTTAAGGGCGGGGGAGACCCAGTACTTC. V gene TRBV18 combines with J gene TRBJ2-5; D may be TRBD2 (6 bases). CDR1 is KGHSH and CDR2 is LQKENI in the germline V gene. The CDR3 spans 14 residues.

The chain uses TRBV11-3 and TRBJ2-7; TRBD2 matches 7 bases. CDR3 length: 16 amino acids. Germline-derived CDR1 and CDR2 are SGHNT and YENEEA. V lost 5 bases, J lost 6 bases, and 16 bases stayed unmatched. The CDR3 DNA reads as TGTGCCAGCAGCGTCTACACTAGCGAAAGTGGTCTCGAGCAGTACTTC. Its translation is CASSVYTSESGLEQYF. The entire variable domain, with the rest obtained from reference TRBV11-3 and TRBJ2-7, is as follows: EAGVVQSPRYKIIEKKQPVAFWCNPISGHNTLYWYLQNLGQGPELLIRYENEEAVDDSQLPKDRFSAERLKGVDSTLKIQPAELGDSAVYLCASSVYTSESGLEQYFGPGTRLTVT.

This clone is large in the sample. CDR3 DNA: TGTGCCAGCAATGGGGGACAGATATACAATGAGCAGTTCTTC. Its protein product is CASNGGQIYNEQFF. The chain couples TRBV9 to TRBJ2-1; the match to TRBD1 covers 7 bases. CDR3 length equals 14 residues. V was pared by 6 bases and J by 4 bases, with 7 bases of the junction left unmatched. Germline V lookup: CDR1 SGDLS, CDR2 YYNGEE.

This clone was recorded a few times. V gene TRBV30 combines with J gene TRBJ2-3; no definite D call. Germline lookup yields CDR1 GTSNPN and CDR2 SVGIG (reference sequence). This CDR3 is built from 13 residues. V lost 3 bases, J lost 1 base, and 8 bases lay in between. The CDR3 loop is CAWSPRRTDTQYF. In DNA form, the CDR3 reads TGTGCCTGGAGCCCCCGACGCACAGATACGCAGTATTTT.

This clone appeared a few times. V usage is TRBV6-7 and J usage is TRBJ2-7; TRBD2 aligns across 8 bases. TRBV6-7 falls under the ORF class, with uncertain function. V was clipped by 5 bases and J by 3 bases; unmatched bases: 9. This CDR3 is 15 amino acids long. The CDR3 nucleotides are TGTGCCAGCAGTGAAGGTTTTAGCGGGATCTACGAGCAGTACTTC. This translates into CASSEGFSGIYEQYF.

This clone was counted a few times. The CDR3 protein is CASSAILLRGSGNTIYF. The DNA for the CDR3 is TGTGCCAGCAGTGCAATTCTCCTGCGGGGCTCTGGAAACACCATATATTTT. The rearrangement links TRBV9 to TRBJ1-3, with D hard to call. Germline loops: CDR1 SGDLS, CDR2 YYNGEE. With 5 bases removed from V and 0 bases from J, the gap between germline ends came to 18 bases. The CDR3 spans 17 residues.